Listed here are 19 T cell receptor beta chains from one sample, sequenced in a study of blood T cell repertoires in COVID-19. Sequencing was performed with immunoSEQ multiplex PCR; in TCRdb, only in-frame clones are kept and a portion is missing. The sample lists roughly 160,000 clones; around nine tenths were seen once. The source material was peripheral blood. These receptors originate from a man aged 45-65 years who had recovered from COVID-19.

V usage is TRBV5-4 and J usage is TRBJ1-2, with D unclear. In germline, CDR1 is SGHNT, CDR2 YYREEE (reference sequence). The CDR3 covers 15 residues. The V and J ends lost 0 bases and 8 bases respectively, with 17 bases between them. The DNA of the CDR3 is TGTGCCAGCAGCTTGGAGAATCCCCAGGCCCGGGGCTACACCTTC. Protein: CASSLENPQARGYTF.

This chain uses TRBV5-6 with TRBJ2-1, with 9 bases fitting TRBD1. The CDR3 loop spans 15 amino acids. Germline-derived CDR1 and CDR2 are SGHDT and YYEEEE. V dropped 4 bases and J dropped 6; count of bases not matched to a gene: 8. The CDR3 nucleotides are TGTGCCAGCAGCGCCCGGGACAGGGTACGCAATGAGCAGTTCTTC. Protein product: CASSARDRVRNEQFF.

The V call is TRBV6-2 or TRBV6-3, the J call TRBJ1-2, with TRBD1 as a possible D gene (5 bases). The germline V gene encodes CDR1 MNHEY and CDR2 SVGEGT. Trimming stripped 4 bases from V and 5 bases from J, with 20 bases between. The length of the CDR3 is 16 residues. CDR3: CASSLLQALSAYGYTF. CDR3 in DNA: TGTGCCAGCAGTTTATTACAGGCCCTATCGGCGTATGGCTACACCTTC.

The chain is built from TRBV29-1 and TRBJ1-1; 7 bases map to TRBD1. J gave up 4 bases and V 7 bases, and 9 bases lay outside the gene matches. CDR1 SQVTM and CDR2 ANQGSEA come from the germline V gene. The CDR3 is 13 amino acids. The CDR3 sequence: CSGTRQGPTEAFF. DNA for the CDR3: TGCAGCGGGACGAGACAGGGTCCCACTGAAGCTTTCTTT.

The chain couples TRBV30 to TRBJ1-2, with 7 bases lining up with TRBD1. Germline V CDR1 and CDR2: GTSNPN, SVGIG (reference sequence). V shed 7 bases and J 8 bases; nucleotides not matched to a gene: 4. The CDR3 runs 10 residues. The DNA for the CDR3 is TGTGCCTCGACGACAGGGGGCTACACCTTC. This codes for CASTTGGYTF.

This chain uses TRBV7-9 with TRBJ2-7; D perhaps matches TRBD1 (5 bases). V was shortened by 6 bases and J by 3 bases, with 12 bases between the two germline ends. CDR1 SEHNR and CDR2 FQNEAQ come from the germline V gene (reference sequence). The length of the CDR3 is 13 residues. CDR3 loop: CASSHQGSYEQYF. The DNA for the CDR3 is TGTGCCAGCAGTCACCAGGGCAGCTACGAGCAGTACTTC.

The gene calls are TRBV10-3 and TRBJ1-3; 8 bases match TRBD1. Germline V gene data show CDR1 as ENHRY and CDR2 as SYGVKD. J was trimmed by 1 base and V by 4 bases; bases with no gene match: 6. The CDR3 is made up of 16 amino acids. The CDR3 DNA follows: TGTGCCATCAGTGGGGGGACAGGAGCTTCTGGAAACACCATATATTTT. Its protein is CAISGGTGASGNTIYF.

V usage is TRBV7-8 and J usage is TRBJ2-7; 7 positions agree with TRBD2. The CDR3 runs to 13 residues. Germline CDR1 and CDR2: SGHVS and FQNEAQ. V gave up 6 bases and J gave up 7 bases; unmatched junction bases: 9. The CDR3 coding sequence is TGTGCCAGCAGGGGGAGGGGACTGAGGGAGCAGTACTTC. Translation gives CASRGRGLREQYF.

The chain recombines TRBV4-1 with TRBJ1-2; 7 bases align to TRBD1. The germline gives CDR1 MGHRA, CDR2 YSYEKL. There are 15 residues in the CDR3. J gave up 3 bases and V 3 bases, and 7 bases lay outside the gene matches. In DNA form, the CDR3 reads TGCGCCAGCAGCCAGACGACAGGGACGGACTATGGCTACACCTTC. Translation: CASSQTTGTDYGYTF.

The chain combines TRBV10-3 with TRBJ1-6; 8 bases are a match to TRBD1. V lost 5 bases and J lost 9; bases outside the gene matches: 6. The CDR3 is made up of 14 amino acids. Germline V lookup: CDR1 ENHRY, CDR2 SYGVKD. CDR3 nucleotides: TGTGCCATCAGTTGGACAGGGAAGGGTTCACCCCTCCACTTT. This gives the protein CAISWTGKGSPLHF.

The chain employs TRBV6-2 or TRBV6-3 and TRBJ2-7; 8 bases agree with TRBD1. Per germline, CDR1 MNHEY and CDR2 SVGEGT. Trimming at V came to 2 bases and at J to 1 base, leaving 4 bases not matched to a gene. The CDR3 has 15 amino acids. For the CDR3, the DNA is TGTGCCAGCAGTTACGCGGGGACAGGTTCCTACGAGCAGTACTTC. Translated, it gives CASSYAGTGSYEQYF.

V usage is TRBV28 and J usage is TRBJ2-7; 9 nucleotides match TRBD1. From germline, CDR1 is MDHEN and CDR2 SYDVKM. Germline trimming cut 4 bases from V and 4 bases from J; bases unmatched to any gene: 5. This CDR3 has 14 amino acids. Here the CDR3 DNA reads TGTGCCAGCAGTTACAGGGGGCCCCGTTACGAGCAGTACTTC. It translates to CASSYRGPRYEQYF.

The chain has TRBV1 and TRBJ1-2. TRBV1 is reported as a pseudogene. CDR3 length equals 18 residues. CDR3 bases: TGCACCAGCAGCCCAAGTAAGGGCTGGGACTCCCTCACGAGGGGCTACACCTTC. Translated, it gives CTSSPSKGWDSLTRGYTF.

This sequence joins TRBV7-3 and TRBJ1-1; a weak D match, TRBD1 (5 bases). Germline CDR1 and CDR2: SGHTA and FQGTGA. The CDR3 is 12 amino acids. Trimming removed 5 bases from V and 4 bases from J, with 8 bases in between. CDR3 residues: CASSHGGTEAFF. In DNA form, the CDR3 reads TGTGCCAGCAGCCACGGGGGCACTGAAGCTTTCTTT.

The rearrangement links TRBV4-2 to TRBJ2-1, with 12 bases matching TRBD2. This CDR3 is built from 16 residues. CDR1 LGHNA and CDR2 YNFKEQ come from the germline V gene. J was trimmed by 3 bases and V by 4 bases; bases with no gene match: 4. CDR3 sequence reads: CASSRGLAGLYNEQFF. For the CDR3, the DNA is TGTGCCAGCAGCCGGGGACTAGCGGGTCTCTACAATGAGCAGTTCTTC.

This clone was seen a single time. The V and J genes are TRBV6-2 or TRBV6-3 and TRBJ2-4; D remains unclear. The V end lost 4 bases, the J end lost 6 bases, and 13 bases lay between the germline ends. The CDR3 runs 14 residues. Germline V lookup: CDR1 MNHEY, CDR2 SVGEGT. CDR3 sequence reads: CASSFFTTANIQYF. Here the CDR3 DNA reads TGTGCCAGCAGTTTTTTTACCACAGCAAACATTCAGTACTTC.

The CDR3 here is CAWSLPGTGGKQPQHF. CDR3 in DNA: TGTGCCTGGAGTTTACCCGGGACAGGGGGAAAACAGCCCCAGCATTTT. The chain has TRBV30 and TRBJ1-5; 11 bases are a match to TRBD1. V lost 2 bases and J lost 7; bases outside the gene matches: 10. The CDR3 extends over 16 amino acids. CDR1 is GTSNPN and CDR2 is SVGIG in the germline V gene (reference sequence).

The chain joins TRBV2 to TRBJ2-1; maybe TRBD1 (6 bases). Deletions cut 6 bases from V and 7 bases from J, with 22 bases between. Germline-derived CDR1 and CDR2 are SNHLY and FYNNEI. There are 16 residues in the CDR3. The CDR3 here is CASSRDIFPLTNEQFF. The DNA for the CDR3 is TGTGCCAGCAGCCGGGACATCTTTCCACTCACGAATGAGCAGTTCTTC.

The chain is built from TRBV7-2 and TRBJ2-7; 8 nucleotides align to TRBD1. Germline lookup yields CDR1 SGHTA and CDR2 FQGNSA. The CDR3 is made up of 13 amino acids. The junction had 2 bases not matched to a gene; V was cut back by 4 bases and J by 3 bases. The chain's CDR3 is CASSWGQVYEQYF. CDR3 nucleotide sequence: TGTGCCAGCAGCTGGGGACAGGTCTACGAGCAGTACTTC. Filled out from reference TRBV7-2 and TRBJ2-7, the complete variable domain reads GAGVSQSPSNKVTEKGKDVELRCDPISGHTALYWYRQSLGQGLEFLIYFQGNSAPDKSGLPSDRFSAERTGGSVSTLTIQRTQQEDSAVYLCASSWGQVYEQYFGPGTRLTVT.